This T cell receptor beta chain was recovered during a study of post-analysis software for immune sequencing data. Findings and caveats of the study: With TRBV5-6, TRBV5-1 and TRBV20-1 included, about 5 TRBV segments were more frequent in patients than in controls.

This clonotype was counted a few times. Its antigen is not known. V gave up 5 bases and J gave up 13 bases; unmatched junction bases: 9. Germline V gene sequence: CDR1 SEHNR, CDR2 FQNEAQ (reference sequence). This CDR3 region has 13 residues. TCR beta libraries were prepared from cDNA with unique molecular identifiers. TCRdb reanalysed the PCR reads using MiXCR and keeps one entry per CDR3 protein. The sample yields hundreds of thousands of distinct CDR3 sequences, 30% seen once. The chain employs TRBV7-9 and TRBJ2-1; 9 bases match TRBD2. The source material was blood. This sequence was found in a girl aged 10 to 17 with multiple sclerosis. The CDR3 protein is CASSRPTTSGQFF. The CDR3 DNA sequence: TGTGCCAGCAGCCGCCCGACGACTAGCGGTCAGTTCTTC.